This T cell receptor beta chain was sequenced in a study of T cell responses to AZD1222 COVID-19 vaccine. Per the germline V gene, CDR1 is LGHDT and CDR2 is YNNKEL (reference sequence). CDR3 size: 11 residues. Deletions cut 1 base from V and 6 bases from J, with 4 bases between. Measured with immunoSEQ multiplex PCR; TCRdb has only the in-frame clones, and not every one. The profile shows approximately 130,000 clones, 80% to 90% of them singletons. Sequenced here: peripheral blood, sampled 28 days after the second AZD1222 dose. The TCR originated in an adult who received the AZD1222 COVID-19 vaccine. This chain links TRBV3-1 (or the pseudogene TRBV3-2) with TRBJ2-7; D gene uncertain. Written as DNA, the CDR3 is TGTGCCAGCAGCCAAGGGGCCGAGCAGTACTTC. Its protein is CASSQGAEQYF.